The 9 T cell receptor beta chains given below trace back to one sample, sequenced in a study of regulatory T cells in long-lasting Graves disease. Researchers made TCR beta libraries by using iRepertoire HTBI primers and running Arm-PCR on CDR3 regions. One entry per CDR3 protein, called by TCRdb with MiXCR from the multiplex PCR reads. The sample has a few hundred thousand distinct CDR3 sequences, about 23% seen once; the top ten hold approximately 30%. Documented time point: persistent/refractory GD, antithyroid drugs over 5 years with positive TRAb. The TCR library used RNA extracted from PBMCs. The material sequenced was peripheral blood mononuclear cells (PBMCs), taken when the disease was refractory, from a patient treated with antithyroid drugs. All receptors derive from a woman between 40 and 55 years old with Graves disease.

This clonotype has ten or more counts. V usage is TRBV28 and J usage is TRBJ1-1; D uncertain. The CDR3 runs 10 residues. Looked up from germline, CDR1 is MDHEN and CDR2 is SYDVKM. V dropped 8 bases and J dropped 11 bases, with 12 bases sitting between them. This CDR3 is CASAYRRAFF. CDR3 coding DNA: TGTGCCAGCGCGTATCGTCGGGCTTTCTTT.

The table lists this clonotype with many counts. The rearrangement uses TRBV29-1 and TRBJ2-7; D is unresolved. The CDR3 loop spans 12 amino acids. Germline CDR1 SQVTM, CDR2 ANQGSEA. Trimming cost V 1 base and J 5 bases, with 9 bases left between them. For the CDR3, the DNA is TGCAGCGTTGAAGGCTTTGGGGACGAGCAGTACTTC. Residues: CSVEGFGDEQYF.

This clonotype was observed a handful of times. CDR3 bases: TGTGCCAGCAGTTACCGATTAAGTGCCGGGGAGCTGTTTTTT. Protein product: CASSYRLSAGELFF. The genes are TRBV6-5 and TRBJ2-2; D gene uncertain. This CDR3 spans 14 amino acids. In germline, CDR1 is MNHEY, CDR2 SVGAGI. V dropped 2 bases and J dropped 6 bases, with 10 bases sitting between them.

V is TRBV5-1 and J is TRBJ2-4; TRBD1 might be the D (6 bases). The CDR3 extends over 14 amino acids. V was pared by 5 bases and J by 8 bases, with 17 bases between. Germline CDR1 and CDR2: SGHRS and YFSETQ. The CDR3 spells CASSLDSPSDIQYF. DNA of the CDR3: TGCGCCAGCAGTCTGGACAGCCCGTCGGACATTCAGTACTTC.

This chain joins TRBV28 and TRBJ1-5; TRBD1 matches at 7 bases. The germline gives CDR1 MDHEN, CDR2 SYDVKM. The ends lost 4 bases at V and 0 bases at J; junction bases unmatched: 9. This CDR3 comprises 17 residues. CDR3 coding DNA: TGTGCCAGCAGTTCCCAAAGGGGGCATTTTAGCAATCAGCCCCAGCATTTT. It codes for CASSSQRGHFSNQPQHF.

This clonotype was found many times. The chain recombines TRBV12-3 or TRBV12-4 with TRBJ1-5; 9 bases line up with TRBD1. The CDR3 sequence is 16 residues long. The V segment lost 6 bases and the J segment 5 bases; nucleotides outside the gene matches: 11. The CDR3 is CASSPDRGVIYQPQHF. The DNA for the CDR3 is TGTGCCAGCAGCCCCGACAGGGGGGTAATATATCAGCCCCAGCATTTT.

As concerns this clonotype: This could be a read error, since a much larger clone is one nucleotide away. This rearrangement joins TRBV28 to TRBJ1-4; a possible D gene is TRBD1 (6 bases). There are 17 residues in the CDR3. Germline values: CDR1 MDHEN, CDR2 SYDVKM. This chain's CDR3 is CASNSPSPTGLHEELFF. DNA for the CDR3: TGTGCCAGCAATTCACCCTCCCCGACAGGCCTTCATGAAGAACTGTTTTTT. The full variable domain, rest sourced from reference TRBV28 and TRBJ1-4, is DVKVTQSSRYLVKRTGEKVFLECVQDMDHENMFWYRQDPGLGLRLIYFSYDVKMKEKGDIPEGYSVSREKKERFSLILESASTNQTSMYLCASNSPSPTGLHEELFFGSGTQLSVL.

The rearrangement uses TRBV6-1 and TRBJ1-2, with TRBD1 identical over 10 bases. Germline loops: CDR1 MNHNS, CDR2 SASEGT. The CDR3 has 15 amino acids. J gave up 8 bases and V 5 bases, and 11 bases lay outside the gene matches. DNA of the CDR3: TGTGCCAGCAGTAAACCGGAGACAGGGGGCCGGGGCTACACCTTC. Amino acids: CASSKPETGGRGYTF.

This clonotype showed up many times. The CDR3 here is CASSYGRTVDEKLFF. CDR3 DNA: TGTGCCAGCAGTTACGGCCGGACAGTAGATGAAAAACTGTTTTTT. The chain combines TRBV6-2 or TRBV6-3 with TRBJ1-4; perhaps TRBD1 as D (6 bases). V gave up 2 bases and J gave up 6 bases, with 13 bases separating them. Germline V gene lookup returns CDR1 MNHEY and CDR2 SVGEGT. The CDR3 totals 15 residues.